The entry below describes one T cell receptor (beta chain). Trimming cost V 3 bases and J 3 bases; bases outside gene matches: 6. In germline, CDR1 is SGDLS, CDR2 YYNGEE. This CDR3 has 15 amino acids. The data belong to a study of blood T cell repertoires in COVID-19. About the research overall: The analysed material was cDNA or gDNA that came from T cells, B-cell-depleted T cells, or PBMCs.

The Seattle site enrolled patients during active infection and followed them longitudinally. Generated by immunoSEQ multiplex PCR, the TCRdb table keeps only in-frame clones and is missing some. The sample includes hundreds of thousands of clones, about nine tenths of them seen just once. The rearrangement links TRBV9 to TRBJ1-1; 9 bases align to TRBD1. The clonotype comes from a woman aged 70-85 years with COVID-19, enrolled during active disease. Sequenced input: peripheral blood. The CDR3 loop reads CASSGDRVSDTEAFF. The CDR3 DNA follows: TGTGCCAGCAGCGGGGACAGGGTTTCGGACACTGAAGCTTTCTTT.